Each of the 19 T cell receptor beta chains below was sequenced from the same sample in a study of T cell clonality in common variable immunodeficiency. TCRdb's copy holds only in-frame clones and misses some; the assay was immunoSEQ multiplex PCR. The sample includes tens of thousands of clones, none of them occurring once. Input material: peripheral blood mononuclear cells. These receptor sequences come from a person between 18 and 69 years old in good health.

This clone was detected many times. The CDR3 here is CASADPGGVSEAFF. CDR3 DNA (partial): TGTGCCAGCGCCGACCCGGGGGGGGTTTCTGAA. V is TRBV19 and J is TRBJ1-1; a weak D match, TRBD1 (5 bases). The read terminates 3 residues before the CDR3 end, so the remaining end is supplied by the germline J gene. Germline lookup yields CDR1 LNHDA and CDR2 SQIVND (reference sequence). The V gene lost 9 bases and the J gene lost 6 bases, with 20 bases spanning the gap. This CDR3 is 14 amino acids long.

Many counts were recorded for this clone. Sequencing ends 3 residues short of the CDR3 end; the germline J gene provides the rest. The chain uses TRBV19 and TRBJ1-5, with 11 bases lining up with TRBD1. Germline V gene lookup returns CDR1 LNHDA and CDR2 SQIVND (reference sequence). J was trimmed by 6 bases and V by 8 bases; bases with no gene match: 6. The length of the CDR3 is 14 residues. CDR3 DNA, as far as it was read: TGTGCCAGTTGGGACAGGGGGTTTGGTCAGCCC. Its protein product is CASWDRGFGQP. The full CDR3 is CASWDRGFGQPQHF.

This clone was seen ten or more times. Coverage ceases 3 residues before the CDR3 finishes, and the germline J gene fills in the end. The rearrangement uses TRBV4-2 and TRBJ2-5, with TRBD1 matching over 7 bases. This CDR3 is built from 17 residues. J gave up 5 bases and V 1 base, and 13 bases lay outside the gene matches. Germline loops: CDR1 LGHNA, CDR2 YNFKEQ. The covered CDR3 bases are TGTGCCAGCAGCCAAGTCTCGAAGGGGGCAATGGGTGAGACC. Translation: CASSQVSKGAMGET. The complete CDR3 reads CASSQVSKGAMGETQYF.

The table lists this clone with a few counts. The read terminates 3 residues before the CDR3 end, so the remaining end is supplied by the germline J gene. The V gene is TRBV19, the J gene TRBJ1-4; D possibly corresponds to TRBD1 (5 bases). This CDR3 spans 17 amino acids. Germline-derived CDR1 and CDR2 are LNHDA and SQIVND (reference sequence). The ends were cut back, 6 bases at V and 5 bases at J, with 22 bases in the middle. CDR3 amino acids: CASRTPGGLRQNEKLFF. Incomplete CDR3 DNA: TGTGCCAGTAGGACCCCGGGGGGACTACGGCAGAATGAAAAA.

Ten or more counts support this clone. The read is 3 residues too short to cover the CDR3 end, so that end is filled in from the germline J gene. This chain joins TRBV6-4 and TRBJ2-3; TRBD1 or TRBD2 may be the D gene (5 bases each). V was shortened by 3 bases and J by 4 bases, with 11 bases between the two germline ends. This CDR3 comprises 14 residues. In germline, CDR1 is MRHNA, CDR2 SNTAGT. The CDR3 bases that were read are TGTGCCAGCAGTGAAGAACGAGGGGCAGATACG. It yields the protein CASSEERGADT. The whole CDR3 region reads CASSEERGADTQYF.

This clone appeared many times. The read finishes 3 residues shy of the CDR3 end, and the germline J gene is used to complete it. The V and J genes are TRBV7-2 and TRBJ2-1; possible D gene TRBD2, 6 bases. V lost 6 bases to trimming and J lost 9 bases, with 15 bases between them. The CDR3 runs 13 residues. Germline V gene lookup returns CDR1 SGHTA and CDR2 FQGNSA. CDR3 amino acids: CASRSRGGVEQFF. The DNA read from the CDR3 is TGTGCCAGCAGGAGCCGGGGCGGGGTTGAG.

This clone was seen at least ten times. The CDR3 goes on 3 residues after the read ends, and that part is filled in from the germline J gene. The J gene is TRBJ2-3, the V gene TRBV5-1, with D possibly TRBD1 on 5 matching bases. Trimming shortened V by 1 base and J by 0 bases, and 21 bases separated the two germline ends. The CDR3 runs to 19 residues. The germline V gene encodes CDR1 SGHRS and CDR2 YFSETQ. The part of the CDR3 DNA that was read is TGCGCCAGCAGCTTGAAAGGGGTCCACTGGAGTCAAAGCACAGATACG. Encoded protein: CASSLKGVHWSQSTDT. The entire CDR3 sequence reads CASSLKGVHWSQSTDTQYF.

This clone was picked up many times. With the read ending 3 residues before the CDR3 end, the germline J gene is used to fill in that end. The J gene is TRBJ2-2, the V gene TRBV7-9; D is possibly TRBD1 (7 bases). The CDR3 runs 14 residues. From germline, CDR1 is SEHNR and CDR2 FQNEAQ (reference sequence). The V end lost 3 bases, the J end lost 5 bases, and 10 bases lay between the germline ends. The DNA read from the CDR3 is TGTGCCAGCAGCTTGGAGGGGGCGACCGGGGAG. It is translated as CASSLEGATGE. The whole CDR3 region reads CASSLEGATGELFF.

This clone occurred many times. The read terminates 3 residues ahead of where the CDR3 ends, so the germline J gene completes it. The rearrangement uses TRBV5-1 and TRBJ2-3, with 13 bases lining up with TRBD2. The ends lost 5 bases at V and 2 bases at J; junction bases unmatched: 8. There are 17 residues in the CDR3. CDR1 is SGHRS and CDR2 is YFSETQ in the germline V gene. The CDR3 protein is CASRGTSGVGVTDTQYF. The CDR3 DNA, read in part, is TGCGCCAGCAGGGGGACTAGCGGGGTCGGCGTCACAGATACG.

This clone was counted ten times or more. The read halts 3 residues ahead of the CDR3 end, with the missing end drawn from the germline J gene. The chain joins TRBV6-2 or TRBV6-3 to TRBJ2-7; 11 bases align to TRBD1. This CDR3 region has 15 residues. Germline CDR1 is MNHEY and CDR2 is SVGEGT. The ends lost 7 bases at V and 3 bases at J; junction bases unmatched: 8. The CDR3 is CASTFGQGAYYEQYF. CDR3 DNA (partial): TGTGCCAGCACCTTCGGACAGGGGGCCTACTACGAG.

Ten or more counts support this clone. The missing CDR3 end, 3 residues past where the read stops, is filled in from the germline J gene. This chain joins TRBV9 and TRBJ2-6; D is undetermined. The CDR3 loop spans 14 amino acids. Trimming took 2 bases from V and 0 from J, leaving 3 bases between them. Germline lookup yields CDR1 SGDLS and CDR2 YYNGEE. Incomplete CDR3 DNA: TGTGCCAGCAGCGTTAGCTCTGGGGCCAACGTC. Amino acid sequence: CASSVSSGANV. The full CDR3 sequence reads CASSVSSGANVLTF.

The sample holds many counts of this clone. The read halts 3 residues ahead of the CDR3 end, with the missing end drawn from the germline J gene. V is TRBV20-1 and J is TRBJ1-6; D is unclear. This CDR3 comprises 13 residues. Germline V gene sequence: CDR1 DFQATT, CDR2 SNEGSKA (reference sequence). Trimming removed 0 bases at V and 7 bases at J, with 7 bases between. CDR3 bases read: TGCAGTGCTAGAGATATTGGCAATTCACCC. Protein sequence: CSARDIGNSP. The whole CDR3 reads CSARDIGNSPLHF.

This clone has a count of ten or more. The sequenced fragment ends 3 residues before the CDR3 boundary, so the rest is inferred from the germline J gene. The genes are TRBV7-2 and TRBJ2-1; perhaps TRBD1 as D (5 bases). The CDR3 contains 15 residues. V was cut by 1 base and J by 1 base, with 8 bases left in between. Germline V CDR1 and CDR2: SGHTA, FQGNSA. CDR3 protein: CASSLGRGSYNEQFF. CDR3 DNA (partial): TGTGCCAGCAGCTTAGGAAGGGGTTCCTACAATGAG.

This clone has ten or more counts. With the read ending 3 residues before the CDR3 end, the germline J gene is used to fill in that end. V and J are TRBV20-1 and TRBJ2-7; 7 nucleotides line up with TRBD2. V shed 2 bases and J 6 bases; nucleotides not matched to a gene: 13. CDR1 is DFQATT, CDR2 SNEGSKA, per germline (reference sequence). CDR3 length: 15 residues. This CDR3 is CSARIPRAIAGEQYF. The sequenced part of the CDR3 DNA is TGCAGTGCTAGAATCCCCCGAGCGATAGCGGGCGAG.

The DNA read from the CDR3 is TGTGCCAGCTCACCAGGGACAGGGTGCAATAATTCACCA. Its protein product is CASSPGTGCNNSP. In full, the CDR3 reads CASSPGTGCNNSPLFF. The chain joins TRBV18 to TRBJ1-4, with 9 bases matching TRBD1. The sequence runs out 3 residues before the end of the CDR3; the remainder is reconstructed from the germline J gene. Germline CDR1 and CDR2: KGHSH and LQKENI. This CDR3 has 16 amino acids.

This clone was seen repeatedly, ten times or more. The CDR3 end lies 3 residues beyond the end of the read and is filled in from the germline J gene. The V and J genes are TRBV7-2 and TRBJ2-1; D perhaps matches TRBD2 (5 bases). Trimming took off 1 base at V and 7 bases at J, with 14 bases between the two ends. Per the germline V gene, CDR1 is SGHTA and CDR2 is FQGNSA. The CDR3 has 15 amino acids. Incomplete CDR3 DNA: TGTGCCAGCAGCTTAGTCCGGGGTACGGGAAATGAG. Translation: CASSLVRGTGNE. The entire CDR3 protein is CASSLVRGTGNEQFF.

This clone turned up a few times. The read terminates 3 residues ahead of where the CDR3 ends, so the germline J gene completes it. The V gene is TRBV7-6, the J gene TRBJ1-2; 9 bases map to TRBD1. CDR1 is SGHVS, CDR2 FNYEAQ, per germline. This CDR3 contains 17 residues. The CDR3 protein is CASSLRSWDREVYDYTF. Incomplete CDR3 DNA: TGTGCCAGCAGCTTACGCAGCTGGGACAGGGAAGTATACGAC.

Many counts were recorded for this clone. The CDR3 extends 3 residues past the end of the read, so its final part is completed from the germline J gene. The chain joins TRBV6-1 to TRBJ1-1; D is undetermined. The V end lost 4 bases, the J end lost 1 base, and 10 bases lay between the germline ends. The CDR3 consists of 14 residues. The V gene's germline CDR1 is MNHNS and CDR2 SASEGT. The chain's CDR3 is CASSVLSENTEAFF. CDR3 DNA (partial): TGTGCCAGCAGTGTCCTCAGTGAGAACACTGAA.

This clone appeared many times. The CDR3 end falls 3 residues outside the read, so it is completed with the germline J gene. The gene calls are TRBV18 and TRBJ2-3, with a weak D call TRBD2 (6 bases). Between the trimmed V and J ends, which lost 5 bases and 1 base, there was a span of 16 bases. Germline CDR1 and CDR2: KGHSH and LQKENI. The CDR3 covers 16 residues. The CDR3 bases that were read are TGTGCCAGCTCATCCTTAGCGGCAGTCGGCACAGATACG. It translates to CASSSLAAVGTDT. The whole CDR3 sequence is CASSSLAAVGTDTQYF. The full variable domain, in which reference TRBV18 and TRBJ2-3 provide the parts outside the CDR3, is NAGVMQNPRHLVRRRGQEARLRCSPMKGHSHVYWYRQLPEEGLKFMVYLQKENIIDESGMPKERFSAEFPKEGPSILRIQQVVRGDSAAYFCASSSLAAVGTDTQYFGPGTRLTVL.